This TCR beta chain was sequenced during a study of T cells after yellow fever vaccination. By 5'RACE template switching, TCR cDNA was produced, with a universal primer site and UMIs added in the process. TCRdb processed the 5' RACE reads anew with MiXCR; each CDR3 protein has one entry. This repertoire shows about 360,000 distinct CDR3 sequences, approximately 6% found once; its top ten account for 15%. This clonotype has at least ten counts. This CDR3 contains 12 residues. Germline V gene data show CDR1 as SGHRS and CDR2 as YFSETQ. With 5 bases clipped from V and 4 bases from J, the junction kept 0 bases outside the gene matches.

V and J are TRBV5-1 and TRBJ2-5; 9 nucleotides agree with TRBD1. The material was PBMCs, obtained 5 days after the yellow fever booster vaccination. The TCR originated in a man aged 30-40 years who received the YFV17D yellow fever vaccine. The CDR3 coding sequence is TGCGCCAGCAGACAGGGGGCAGAGACCCAGTACTTC. Its protein is CASRQGAETQYF. Using reference TRBV5-1 and TRBJ2-5 for the parts outside the CDR3, the full variable domain is KAGVTQTPRYLIKTRGQQVTLSCSPISGHRSVSWYQQTPGQGLQFLFEYFSETQRNKGNFPGRFSGRQFSNSRSEMNVSTLELGDSALYLCASRQGAETQYFGPGTRLLVL.